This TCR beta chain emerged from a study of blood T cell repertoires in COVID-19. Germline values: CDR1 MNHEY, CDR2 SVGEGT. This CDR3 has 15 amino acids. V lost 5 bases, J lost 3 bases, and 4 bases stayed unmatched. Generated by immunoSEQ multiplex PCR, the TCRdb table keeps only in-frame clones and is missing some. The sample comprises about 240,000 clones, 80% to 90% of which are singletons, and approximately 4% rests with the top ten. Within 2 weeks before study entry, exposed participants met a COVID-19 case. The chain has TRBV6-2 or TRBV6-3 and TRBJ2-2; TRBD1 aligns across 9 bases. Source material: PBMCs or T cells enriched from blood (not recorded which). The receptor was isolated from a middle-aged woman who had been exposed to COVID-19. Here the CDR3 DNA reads TGTGCCAGCAGTCGCCGGGACAGGGACACCGGGGAGCTGTTTTTT. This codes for CASSRRDRDTGELFF.